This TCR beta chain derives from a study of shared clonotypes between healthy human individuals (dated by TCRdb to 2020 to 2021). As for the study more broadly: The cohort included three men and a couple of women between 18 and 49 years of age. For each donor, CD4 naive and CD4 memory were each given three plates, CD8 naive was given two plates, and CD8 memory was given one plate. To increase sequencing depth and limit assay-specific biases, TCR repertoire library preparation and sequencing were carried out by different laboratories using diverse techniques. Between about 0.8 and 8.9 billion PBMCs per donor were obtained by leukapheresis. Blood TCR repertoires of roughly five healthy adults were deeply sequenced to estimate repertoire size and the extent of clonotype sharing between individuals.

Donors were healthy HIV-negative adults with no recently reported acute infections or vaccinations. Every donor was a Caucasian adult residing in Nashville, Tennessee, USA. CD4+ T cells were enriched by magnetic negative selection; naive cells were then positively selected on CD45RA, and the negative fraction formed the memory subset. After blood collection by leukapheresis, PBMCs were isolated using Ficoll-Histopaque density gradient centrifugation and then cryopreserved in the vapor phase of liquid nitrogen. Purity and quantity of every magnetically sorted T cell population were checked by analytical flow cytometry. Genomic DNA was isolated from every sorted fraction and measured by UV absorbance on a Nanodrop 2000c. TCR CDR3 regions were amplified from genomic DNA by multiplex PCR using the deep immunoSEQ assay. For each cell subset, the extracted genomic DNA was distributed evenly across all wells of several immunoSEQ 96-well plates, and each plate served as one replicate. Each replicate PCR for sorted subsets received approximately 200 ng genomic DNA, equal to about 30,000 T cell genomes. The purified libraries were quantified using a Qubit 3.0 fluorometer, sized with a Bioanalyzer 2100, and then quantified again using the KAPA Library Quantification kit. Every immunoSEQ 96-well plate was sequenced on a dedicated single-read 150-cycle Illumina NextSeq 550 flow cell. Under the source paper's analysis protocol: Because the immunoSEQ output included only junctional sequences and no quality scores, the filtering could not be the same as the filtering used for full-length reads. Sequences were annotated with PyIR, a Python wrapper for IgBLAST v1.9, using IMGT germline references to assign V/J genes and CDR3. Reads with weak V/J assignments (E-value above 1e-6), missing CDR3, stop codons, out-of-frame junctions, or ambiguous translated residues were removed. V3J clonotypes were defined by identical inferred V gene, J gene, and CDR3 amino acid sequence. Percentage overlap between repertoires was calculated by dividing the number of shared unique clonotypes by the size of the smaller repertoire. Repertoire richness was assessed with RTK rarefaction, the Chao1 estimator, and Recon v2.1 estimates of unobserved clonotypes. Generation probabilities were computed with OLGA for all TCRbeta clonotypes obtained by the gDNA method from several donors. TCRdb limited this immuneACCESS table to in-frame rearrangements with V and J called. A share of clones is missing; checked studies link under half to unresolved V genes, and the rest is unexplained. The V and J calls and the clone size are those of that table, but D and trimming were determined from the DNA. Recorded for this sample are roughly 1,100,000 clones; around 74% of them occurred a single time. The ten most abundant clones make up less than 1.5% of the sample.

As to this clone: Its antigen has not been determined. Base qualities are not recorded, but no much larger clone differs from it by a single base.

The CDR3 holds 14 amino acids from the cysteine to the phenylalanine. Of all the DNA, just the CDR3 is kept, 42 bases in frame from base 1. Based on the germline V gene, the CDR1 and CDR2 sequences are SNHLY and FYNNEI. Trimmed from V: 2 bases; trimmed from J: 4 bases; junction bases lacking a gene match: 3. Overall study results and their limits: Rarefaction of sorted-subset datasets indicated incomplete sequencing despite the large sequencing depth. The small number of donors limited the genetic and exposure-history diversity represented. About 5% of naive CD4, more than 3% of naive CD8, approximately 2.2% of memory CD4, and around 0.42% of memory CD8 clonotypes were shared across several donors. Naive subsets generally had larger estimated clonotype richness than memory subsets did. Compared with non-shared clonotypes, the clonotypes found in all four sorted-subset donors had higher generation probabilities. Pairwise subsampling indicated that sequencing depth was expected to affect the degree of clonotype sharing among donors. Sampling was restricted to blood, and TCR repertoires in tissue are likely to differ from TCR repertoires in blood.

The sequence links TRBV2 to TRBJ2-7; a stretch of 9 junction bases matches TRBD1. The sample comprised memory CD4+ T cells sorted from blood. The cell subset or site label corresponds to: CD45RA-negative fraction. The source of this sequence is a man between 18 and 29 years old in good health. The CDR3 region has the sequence CASSEWGTGYEQYF. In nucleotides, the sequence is TGTGCCAGCAGTGAATGGGGGACAGGGTACGAGCAGTACTTC.